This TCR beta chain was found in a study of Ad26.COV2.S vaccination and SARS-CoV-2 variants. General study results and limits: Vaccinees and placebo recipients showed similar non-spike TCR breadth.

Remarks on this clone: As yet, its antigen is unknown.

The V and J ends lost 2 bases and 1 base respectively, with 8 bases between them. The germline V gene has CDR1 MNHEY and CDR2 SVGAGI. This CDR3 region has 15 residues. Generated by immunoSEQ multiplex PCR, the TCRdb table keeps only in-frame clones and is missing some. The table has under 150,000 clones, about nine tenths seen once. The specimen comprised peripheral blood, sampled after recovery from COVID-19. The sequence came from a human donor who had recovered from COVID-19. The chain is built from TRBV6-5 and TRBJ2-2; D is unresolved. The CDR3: CASSYGQRNTGELFF. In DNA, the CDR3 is TGTGCCAGCAGTTACGGTCAGCGGAACACCGGGGAGCTGTTTTTT.